These 2 T cell receptor beta chains were all obtained from the same sample, sequenced in a study of tumor and adjacent non-tumor tissue in lung cancer. TCRbeta libraries were built with three rounds of nested PCR, modified from ARM-PCR. TCRdb independently ran MiXCR on the multiplex PCR reads; one entry per CDR3 protein. The sample includes under 95,000 distinct CDR3 sequences, roughly 80% of them seen just once. RNA was extracted from bulk tissue without any cell sorting. This non-tumor lung sample came from over 3 cm beyond the tumor edge. Sample: distant non-tumor lung tissue. These receptors were collected from a man aged 60 to 75 with non-small cell lung cancer.

This sequence joins TRBV6-5 and TRBJ2-3; D call uncertain. The CDR3 is made up of 12 amino acids. In germline, CDR1 is MNHEY, CDR2 SVGAGI. V gave up 8 bases and J gave up 11 bases, with 17 bases separating them. For the CDR3, the DNA is TGTGCCAGCGGCGCAGGCACAAATATGCAGTATTTT. Its protein product is CASGAGTNMQYF.

The chain joins TRBV6-5 to TRBJ2-6; the match to TRBD2 covers 9 bases. This CDR3 spans 17 amino acids. Germline CDR1 and CDR2: MNHEY and SVGAGI. CDR3 in amino acids: CATSLAGASSGANVLTF. DNA for the CDR3: TGTGCAACTAGTTTAGCGGGGGCCAGCTCTGGGGCCAACGTCCTGACTTTC.